This TCR beta chain was documented in a study of cytomegalovirus exposure and HLA in healthy donors (dated by TCRdb to between 2016 and 2019). As for the study more broadly: An earlier analysis of a few hundred of the donors reported about 280 Gb of sequence data and around 120 million unique TCR beta sequences obtained from about 179 million T cells. Approximately 310 gigabases of sequencing data and 70 million to 100 million unique TCR sequences made up an early release that covered roughly 670 HLA-typed donors. Of the 398 genotyped donors, 75% to 85% were placed in the genetic ancestry cluster associated with self-reported Caucasian donors. The study aimed to test whether cataloging public T cell receptors could reveal signatures of past pathogen exposure. The study used immunosequencing to profile the T cell repertoires of more than 650 subjects and linked those repertoires to cytomegalovirus serostatus. In addition to the first cohort of approximately 650 subjects, a separate validation cohort of approximately 120 different subjects was used. High-throughput TCR immunosequencing, statistical association of individual TCRs with disease status, and machine learning were combined to predict cytomegalovirus infection status. In a later analysis, previously published TCR beta repertoires from 550 to 750 donors were re-analyzed and high-resolution HLA genotyping was added so that TCR occurrence patterns could be studied. The later analysis used no new phenotypic data to find candidate immune exposures, relying instead on TCR beta sequences and their occurrence across donors. An earlier analysis of 587 of the donors applied high-throughput TCR beta sequencing to assess whether each TCR beta V gene segment acted as functional or pseudogenic. Donor age, sex, ethnicity and CMV serostatus were compiled together with the repertoire data. In a later genetic analysis, genome-wide SNP genotypes for about three fifths of the 666 donors were used, and that subset was treated as a discovery cohort. Every discovery cohort repertoire had been produced on one sequencing platform. HLA typing included class I and class II loci at four-digit resolution. The number of donors typed differed by locus, with roughly 629-640 for A, B, C, DRB1 and DQB1, more than 500 for DQA1, 600 to 610 for DPA1, and 450 to 480 for DPB1. Five DR-DQ haplotypes were handled as single units for association and clustering, since linkage in the cohort was strong. Among about 370 genotyped donors of the cohort, an average of around 250,000 unique TCR beta nucleotide sequences was sequenced per donor, of which about 18% were non-productive.

The cohort was made up of roughly 670 healthy bone marrow donors. Cohort members were all nominally healthy when sampled, although unrecorded immune exposures were likely present. The donor was CMV seropositive and was included in the group of approximately 310 seropositive cohort members. Each donor provided a peripheral blood sample, and peripheral blood mononuclear cells were used for TCR beta sequencing. The Qiagen DNeasy Blood Extraction Kit was used to extract genomic DNA from the blood cell samples. As regards this clone: The target of this receptor is not known. Qualities for individual bases were not recorded, and no much larger clone is one base off.

Including the terminal cysteine and phenylalanine, the CDR3 comprises 13 residues. This entry keeps only the CDR3 DNA: 39 bases, framed from base 1. CDR1 is given as MNHEY and CDR2 as SMNVEV, both from the germline V gene (reference sequence). V is pared back by 7 bases and J by 2 bases, with 12 bases lying between the germline termini. Points the paper makes about the study in general: Because the 87-base-pair reads could not distinguish some IMGT-functional V segments, including TRBV6-2 and TRBV6-3, those segments were excluded. Correlated functional status among segregating V segments might be attributable to linkage disequilibrium, but an unknown experimental factor could not be ruled out. In a later analysis, HLA-associated TCR beta chains showed more clonal expansion and lower generation probabilities than non-associated chains that were equally common. CMV serostatus was the only immune exposure information available for the cohort. Only TCR beta chains were sequenced in this cohort, and the absence of alpha or paired-chain data limited detectable features. In a later analysis, TCR association rates were found to vary across HLA loci, with the most associated TCRs seen for DRB1 alleles and the fewest for HLA-C alleles. Compared with the roughly 700-donor mean, donors in an Asian-associated ancestry cluster had fewer N-insertions in productive TCRs, according to a later genetic analysis. Most TCR sequences were seen in very few donors, while some public TCRs were found in many individuals. At a false discovery rate of 0.05, a later analysis linked roughly 17,000 TCR beta sequences to specific HLA alleles. Strong co-occurrence of HLA alleles, especially DR and DQ, made assigning TCR associations to individual alleles difficult. A further reported finding was that TCR beta sequences accurately predicted the HLA-A and HLA-B alleles for most subjects in the first cohort. Because counts were too low, some 17 rarely observed V segments, including chromosome 9 orphons, were excluded from the earlier analysis of roughly 580 of the donors. V-gene and J-gene trimming of TCR beta chains was associated with a missense DCLRE1C variant in a later genetic analysis, and the association was replicated in an independent cohort. In vitro tests confirmed that a few of the cytomegalovirus-associated TCR beta chains recognize cytomegalovirus antigens. In the study, approximately 160 TCR beta chains were listed as associated with cytomegalovirus. According to the authors, the approach could potentially be generalized to other disease states and immunological phenotypes. Roughly uniform sequencing depth across donors was assumed in presence/absence analyses, although this assumption may not hold. The sequencing pipeline was judged likely to have produced a cluster of highly shared sequence variants as a technical artifact. In a later analysis, several top co-occurrence clusters were reported to appear linked to parvovirus B19, influenza, CMV and Epstein-Barr virus. Most CMV-associated TCR beta chains appeared to be HLA-restricted in a later analysis, and the HLA associations seemed to be driven largely by CMV exposure. The classifier was reported to diagnose cytomegalovirus status with high specificity and sensitivity in both the original and validation cohorts. Because HLA typing was unavailable for some donors at each locus, only the typed subset was used in association tests. Broadly in line with IMGT annotations, most TCR beta V segments showed up in productive rearrangements about 90% or about 30% of the time in an earlier analysis of approximately 600 of the donors.

Library prep was done by the immunoSEQ multiplex PCR assay. For the multiplex PCR, a mixture combining 60 forward primers for TCR Vbeta segments and 13 reverse primers for TCR Jbeta segments was used. The CDR3 region of rearranged TCR beta genes was amplified from genomic DNA with a multiplex PCR assay. The amplified TCR beta libraries were sequenced on the Illumina HiSeq System as 87-base-pair reads. The authors processed their data as follows. A later analysis counted 65 million to 90 million unique TCR beta chains across the 666 repertoires, and some 12 million of these chains were shared by at least two donors. To remove PCR and sequencing errors, raw reads were error-corrected and collapsed into unique sequences using a nearest-neighbor algorithm that merged closely related sequences. CDR3 sequences were aligned to IMGT reference sequences to assign V, D and J gene segments. For a sequence to be retained, a match of at least six nucleotides was required to both a V gene segment and a J gene segment. A rearrangement counted as productive if the CDR3 had no stop codons and remained in frame with V and J, and every other rearrangement counted as non-productive. CDR3 was defined by IMGT convention, running from the second conserved V-encoded cysteine to the conserved J-encoded phenylalanine. The earlier analysis of a few hundred of the donors excluded sequences that lacked an unambiguous match to a single V gene segment. An earlier analysis of several hundred of the donors called V segments functional above 56.7% productive rearrangements and segregating when the between-donor standard deviation exceeded 5%. A statistical classification framework was developed to diagnose cytomegalovirus status using the catalog of TCR beta chain sequences. V and J gene assignment, in a later analysis, came from comparing TCR nucleotide sequences with IMGT/GENE-DB human TR gene sequences. The TCRdist pipeline was used in a later analysis to assign CDR3 sequences and most-parsimonious VDJ recombination scenarios. In a later analysis, every TCR beta chain was defined by the combination of its CDR3 amino acid sequence and its V-gene family, and reads without a unique V-gene family were dropped. A later analysis removed 592 highly shared, low-generation-probability nucleotide sequences to deal with suspected cross-contamination and a sequencing artifact. A later analysis calculated a clonal expansion index for each public chain from normalized within-repertoire ranks of inferred template counts. In a later analysis, generation probabilities were computed using a VDJ recombination model fitted to out-of-frame rearrangements, and the results were checked against IGoR. A later analysis scored TCR-TCR, TCR-HLA and TCR-CMV co-occurrence with hypergeometric tests, applying a repertoire-size bias correction to TCR pairs. In a later analysis, false discovery rates were estimated by permuting HLA or CMV assignments 20 times. In a later analysis, co-occurring TCRs were grouped with DBSCAN, and TCRdist sequence similarity was added when clustering was performed within HLA-allele-positive subsets. For co-occurrence clustering, repertoires with fewer than 30,000 or more than 120,000 public chains were excluded, along with four or five repertoires with anomalous nucleotide sharing. Drawn from immuneACCESS, this table holds only the in-frame rearrangements with V and J called that TCRdb kept. Clones are partly lost; checked studies trace under half to an unresolved V gene and leave the rest unexplained. V, J and clone size derive from that table, while D and trimming were established from the DNA sequence. The sample profile shows approximately 61,000 clones; more than 70% of them were found once. Roughly half of the sample is in the top ten clones.

Sequencing used PBMCs. The sequence links TRBV27 to TRBJ2-7; 6 matching bases give a weak D call of TRBD2. This sequence originates from a man between 45 and 60 years old in good health and CMV-seropositive. The CDR3: CASKFGSTYEQYF. The DNA sequence is as follows: TGTGCCAGCAAGTTCGGGAGCACCTACGAGCAGTACTTC.